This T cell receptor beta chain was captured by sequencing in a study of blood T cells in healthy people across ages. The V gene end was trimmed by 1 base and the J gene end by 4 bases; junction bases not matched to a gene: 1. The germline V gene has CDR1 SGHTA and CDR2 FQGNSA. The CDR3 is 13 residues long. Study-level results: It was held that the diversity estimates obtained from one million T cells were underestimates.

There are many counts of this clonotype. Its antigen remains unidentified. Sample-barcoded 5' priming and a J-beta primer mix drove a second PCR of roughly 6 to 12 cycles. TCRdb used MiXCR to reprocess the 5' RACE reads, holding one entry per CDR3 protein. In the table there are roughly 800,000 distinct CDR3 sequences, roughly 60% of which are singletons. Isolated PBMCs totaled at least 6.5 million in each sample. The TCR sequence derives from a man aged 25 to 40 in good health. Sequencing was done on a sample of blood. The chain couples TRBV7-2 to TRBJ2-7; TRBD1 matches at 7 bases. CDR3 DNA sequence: TGTGCCAGCAGCTTAGGGACAGGATACGAGCAGTACTTC. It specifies CASSLGTGYEQYF.